The source of this TCR beta chain is a study of T cells after yellow fever vaccination. The J segment lost 0 bases and the V segment lost 2 bases, leaving 11 bases of the junction unmatched. Germline assignment: CDR1 LGHNA and CDR2 YNFKEQ. The CDR3 is 18 residues long. Overall study results and limits: The study found a weaker secondary response that peaked faster, day 5 versus 15.

Comment on this clonotype: The antigen is not known.

TCRdb re-analysed the 5' RACE reads in MiXCR, keeping a single row per CDR3 protein. Of some 290,000 distinct CDR3 sequences in the sample, about 10% were seen once. The sample here was CD4+ T cells sorted from PBMCs, taken 45 days after the yellow fever booster vaccination. The rearrangement joins TRBV4-2 to TRBJ2-3; TRBD2 aligns across 7 bases. The clonotype comes from a young man who received the YFV17D yellow fever vaccine. As DNA, the CDR3 is TGTGCCAGCAGCCAATTTAGGCTAGCGGATTCTAGCACAGATACGCAGTATTTT. The encoded protein is CASSQFRLADSSTDTQYF.